These 23 T cell receptor beta chains share one sample of origin, sequenced in a study of OX40 agonist ivuxolimab in advanced cancers. Produced via immunoSEQ multiplex PCR; TCRdb's table is partial and in-frame only. The table lists 65,000 to 75,000 clones, approximately 90% of them singletons. This specimen consisted of CD4+ or CD8+ T cells sorted from blood, obtained in a trial of the OX40 agonist ivuxolimab. Receptors were obtained from an adult with an advanced solid tumor such as melanoma, head and neck, liver or kidney cancer.

Only a few counts were recorded for this clone. The V and J genes are TRBV7-9 and TRBJ1-1; TRBD1 is a possible D gene (5 bases). The CDR3 consists of 14 residues. Trimming pared 1 base from V and 4 bases from J, leaving 10 bases between. The V gene's germline CDR1 is SEHNR and CDR2 FQNEAQ (reference sequence). The CDR3 sequence: CASSLGSGFTEAFF. The CDR3 nucleotides read TGTGCCAGCAGCTTAGGGTCAGGGTTCACTGAAGCTTTCTTT.

The chain couples TRBV6-1 to TRBJ1-2, with D tentatively TRBD1 (6 bases). Germline CDR1 is MNHNS and CDR2 is SASEGT. This CDR3 is 15 amino acids long. Trimming pared 5 bases from V and 4 bases from J, leaving 17 bases between. The CDR3, as DNA: TGTGCCAGCAGTAAAACCGGGACAACCTTCTATGGCTACACCTTC. Residues: CASSKTGTTFYGYTF.

This clone has a single count. This sequence joins TRBV7-9 and TRBJ2-5; 11 bases map to TRBD2. With 1 base clipped from V and 4 bases from J, the junction kept 11 bases outside the gene matches. CDR1 and CDR2 from the germline V gene are SEHNR and FQNEAQ (reference sequence). The CDR3 is 18 residues long. CDR3 region: CASSLGYLRTSGLETQYF. Written as DNA, the CDR3 is TGTGCCAGCAGCTTAGGTTACCTCAGGACTAGCGGGCTAGAGACCCAGTACTTC.

For the CDR3, the DNA is TGTGCCAGCAGTTACGGGGGGTTCACTGAAGCTTTCTTT. Translating gives CASSYGGFTEAFF. The rearrangement links TRBV6-5 to TRBJ1-1, with a tentative D call TRBD1 (5 bases). This CDR3 spans 13 amino acids. Trimming cost V 2 bases and J 4 bases, with 8 bases left between them. Germline V CDR1 and CDR2: MNHEY, SVGAGI.

The rearrangement uses TRBV7-6 and TRBJ2-2, with a tentative D call TRBD2 (6 bases). The germline CDR1 and CDR2 sequences are SGHVS and FNYEAQ. This CDR3 comprises 15 residues. The ends were cut back, 4 bases at V and 4 bases at J, with 13 bases in the middle. The CDR3 DNA follows: TGTGCCAGCAGCTGGGGAGGCGTGGGCACCGGGGAGCTGTTTTTT. Translated, it gives CASSWGGVGTGELFF.

The J gene is TRBJ2-7, the V gene TRBV18; 7 bases are a match to TRBD1. This CDR3 is built from 13 residues. V was clipped by 6 bases and J by 2 bases; unmatched bases: 4. Per the germline V gene, CDR1 is KGHSH and CDR2 is LQKENI. The CDR3 is CASSGTETYEQYF. DNA for the CDR3: TGTGCCAGCTCCGGGACAGAGACCTACGAGCAGTACTTC. The entire variable domain, with the rest obtained from reference TRBV18 and TRBJ2-7, is as follows: NAGVMQNPRHLVRRRGQEARLRCSPMKGHSHVYWYRQLPEEGLKFMVYLQKENIIDESGMPKERFSAEFPKEGPSILRIQQVVRGDSAAYFCASSGTETYEQYFGPGTRLTVT.

This sequence joins TRBV27 and TRBJ1-1; no clear D. The CDR3 spans 16 residues. The V end was cut by 1 base, the J end by 1 base, with 13 bases between. Germline V gives CDR1 MNHEY, CDR2 SMNVEV (reference sequence). This CDR3 reads CASSLFPAAENTEAFF. In DNA, the CDR3 is TGTGCCAGCAGTTTATTTCCGGCGGCAGAGAACACTGAAGCTTTCTTT.

This chain uses TRBV6-5 with TRBJ2-7; no clear D gene. Trimming pared 4 bases from V and 0 bases from J, leaving 4 bases between. This CDR3 has 12 amino acids. Per the germline V gene, CDR1 is MNHEY and CDR2 is SVGAGI. The CDR3 spells CASSSFSYEQYF. DNA of the CDR3: TGTGCCAGCAGTTCCTTCTCCTACGAGCAGTACTTC.

The chain carries TRBV7-2 and TRBJ1-5, with TRBD1 matching over 8 bases. Unmatched junction bases numbered 11, after V lost 4 bases and J lost 9 bases. The CDR3 consists of 15 residues. Germline loops: CDR1 SGHTA, CDR2 FQGNSA. CDR3 sequence: CASSSQQGGGLPQHF. CDR3 DNA: TGTGCCAGCAGCTCGCAACAGGGGGGAGGTTTGCCCCAGCATTTT.

The rearrangement joins TRBV6-5 to TRBJ1-4; 9 bases map to TRBD1. Trimming at V came to 7 bases and at J to 7 bases, leaving 7 bases not matched to a gene. The CDR3 is 14 amino acids. In germline, CDR1 is MNHEY, CDR2 SVGAGI. CDR3 residues: CASNNRGLGEKLFF. CDR3 sequence (DNA): TGTGCCAGCAATAACAGGGGGCTCGGTGAAAAACTGTTTTTT.

The chain carries TRBV7-2 and TRBJ2-3; 7 bases align to TRBD2. Germline V gene sequence: CDR1 SGHTA, CDR2 FQGNSA. This CDR3 comprises 15 residues. The ends lost 5 bases at V and 3 bases at J; junction bases unmatched: 8. The CDR3: CASSPGGAGTDTQYF. CDR3 in DNA: TGTGCCAGCAGCCCGGGGGGAGCGGGGACAGATACGCAGTATTTT.

This chain joins TRBV6-1 and TRBJ1-2; possibly TRBD1 for D (6 bases). CDR1 MNHNS and CDR2 SASEGT come from the germline V gene. With 5 bases removed from V and 7 bases from J, the gap between germline ends came to 20 bases. CDR3 length equals 15 residues. In nucleotides, the CDR3 is TGTGCCAGCAGTATACTGATGGACAGTCTTCTTGGCTACACCTTC. Protein product: CASSILMDSLLGYTF.

The chain employs TRBV2 and TRBJ2-6, with unresolved D. The V and J ends lost 7 bases and 2 bases respectively, with 9 bases between them. The CDR3 extends over 14 amino acids. Germline CDR1 reads SNHLY; CDR2 reads FYNNEI. CDR3 nucleotides: TGTGCCAGCAAAAGGGTGACTGGGGCCAACGTCCTGACTTTC. Amino acids: CASKRVTGANVLTF.

This clone was observed once. The rearrangement links TRBV5-8 to TRBJ1-3; tentative D call: TRBD1 (5 bases). This CDR3 is 14 amino acids long. The germline CDR1 and CDR2 sequences are SGHTS and YDEGEE. Trimming pared 4 bases from V and 1 base from J, leaving 9 bases between. The CDR3 loop is CASSLGTSGNTIYF. The CDR3 DNA reads as TGTGCCAGCAGCCTCGGGACTTCTGGAAACACCATATATTTT.

The chain employs TRBV7-2 and TRBJ1-6; D unclear. In germline, CDR1 is SGHTA, CDR2 FQGNSA. This CDR3 contains 15 residues. V lost 4 bases and J 2 bases, leaving 9 bases between the germline ends. As DNA, the CDR3 is TGTGCCAGCAGCTCCCGGGGTACCTATAATTCACCCCTCCACTTT. As protein: CASSSRGTYNSPLHF.

V and J are TRBV29-1 and TRBJ1-4; tentative D call: TRBD1 (6 bases). This CDR3 is built from 13 residues. V lost 7 bases and J 3 bases, leaving 12 bases between the germline ends. CDR1 is SQVTM, CDR2 ANQGSEA, per germline. The CDR3 loop reads CSAWGGSNEKLFF. Here the CDR3 DNA reads TGCAGCGCTTGGGGGGGCTCTAATGAAAAACTGTTTTTT.

The chain employs TRBV6-5 and TRBJ1-1; 7 bases align to TRBD1. This CDR3 is 15 amino acids long. The V gene's germline CDR1 is MNHEY and CDR2 SVGAGI. V shed 6 bases, J shed 2 bases, and the junction held 9 bases outside the gene matches. CDR3 sequence reads: CASRADRAPNTEAFF. The DNA of the CDR3 is TGTGCCAGCAGAGCCGACAGGGCTCCTAACACTGAAGCTTTCTTT.

The chain recombines TRBV19 with TRBJ1-1; 8 bases match TRBD1. Germline V gene sequence: CDR1 LNHDA, CDR2 SQIVND (reference sequence). This CDR3 has 14 residues. V shed 3 bases and J 11 bases; nucleotides not matched to a gene: 11. DNA of the CDR3: TGTGCCAGTAGTATCCCCCAGGGGGCCTCTTCGGCTTTCTTT. Amino acid sequence: CASSIPQGASSAFF. The entire variable domain, with the rest obtained from reference TRBV19 and TRBJ1-1, is as follows: DGGITQSPKYLFRKEGQNVTLSCEQNLNHDAMYWYRQDPGQGLRLIYYSQIVNDFQKGDIAEGYSVSREKKESFPLTVTSAQKNPTAFYLCASSIPQGASSAFFGQGTRLTVV.

The genes are TRBV29-1 and TRBJ2-7; D is uncertain. CDR1 and CDR2 (germline): SQVTM, ANQGSEA. This CDR3 has 13 amino acids. V was pared by 4 bases and J by 5 bases, with 15 bases between. In DNA form, the CDR3 reads TGCAGCGTTGGCCAGTCAAGCAACGACGAGCAGTACTTC. Its translation: CSVGQSSNDEQYF.

The V and J genes are TRBV6-4 and TRBJ2-1, with D possibly being TRBD2 (6 bases). The CDR3 sequence is 13 residues long. The germline V and J ends were trimmed by 4 bases and 8 bases, with 12 bases remaining between them. Germline loops: CDR1 MRHNA, CDR2 SNTAGT. CDR3 in DNA: TGTGCCAGCAGTGCCCTTTCTAGCGATGAGCAGTTCTTC. Encoded protein: CASSALSSDEQFF.

This clone has only one observation. The rearrangement links TRBV7-9 to TRBJ2-1, with TRBD2 matching over 10 bases. Germline assignment: CDR1 SEHNR and CDR2 FQNEAQ (reference sequence). Germline trimming cut 2 bases from V and 8 bases from J; bases unmatched to any gene: 3. This CDR3 region has 14 residues. CDR3 residues: CASSLTAGGDEQFF. The CDR3 bases are TGTGCCAGCAGCTTAACAGCGGGAGGGGATGAGCAGTTCTTC.

The chain employs TRBV6-5 and TRBJ2-1, with 8 bases matching TRBD2. Germline CDR1 MNHEY, CDR2 SVGAGI. J was trimmed by 9 bases and V by 7 bases; bases with no gene match: 14. The length of the CDR3 is 15 residues. CDR3 sequence reads: CASTSPFSGTSEQFF. DNA for the CDR3: TGTGCCAGCACCTCACCCTTCTCCGGGACTAGTGAGCAGTTCTTC.

This rearrangement joins TRBV4-3 to TRBJ1-2; D is possibly TRBD1 (5 bases). Germline CDR1 is LGHNA and CDR2 is YSLEER. Trimming pared 2 bases from V and 4 bases from J, leaving 14 bases between. CDR3 size: 15 residues. CDR3: CASSQRPGRVYGYTF. Here the CDR3 DNA reads TGCGCCAGCAGCCAAAGGCCAGGGAGGGTCTATGGCTACACCTTC.